The 20 T cell receptor beta chains below were found in one sample sequenced in a study of cytomegalovirus exposure and HLA in healthy donors. With 60 Vbeta and 13 Jbeta primers, the PCR was carried out. Assay: immunoSEQ multiplex PCR; the TCRdb copy retains only in-frame clones and omits some. In the table there are around 93,000 clones, 78% of which are singletons. The sample consisted of PBMCs. Receptors originate from a woman in her thirties or forties in good health and CMV-seronegative.

The rearrangement links TRBV15 to TRBJ2-5; no firm D call. V dropped 1 base and J dropped 5 bases, with 5 bases sitting between them. This CDR3 is 12 amino acids long. In germline, CDR1 is LNHNV, CDR2 YYDKDF (reference sequence). The CDR3 here is CATSRALETQYF. CDR3 sequence (DNA): TGTGCCACCAGCAGAGCATTGGAGACCCAGTACTTC. Filled out from reference TRBV15 and TRBJ2-5, the complete variable domain reads DAMVIQNPRYQVTQFGKPVTLSCSQTLNHNVMYWYQQKSSQAPKLLFHYYDKDFNNEADTPDNFQSRRPNTSFCFLDIRSPGLGDTAMYLCATSRALETQYFGPGTRLLVL.

CDR3 amino acids: CASSETFLRNQGYGYTF. DNA for the CDR3: TGTGCCAGCAGCGAAACCTTCCTACGAAACCAGGGCTATGGCTACACCTTC. V is TRBV9 and J is TRBJ1-2; D may be TRBD1 (5 bases). The CDR3 covers 17 residues. V dropped 3 bases and J dropped 4 bases, with 22 bases sitting between them. The germline V gene encodes CDR1 SGDLS and CDR2 YYNGEE.

The sample holds one count of this clone. This chain uses TRBV7-2 with TRBJ2-2; 10 bases fit TRBD1. Trimming cost V 5 bases and J 8 bases; bases outside gene matches: 5. Looked up from germline, CDR1 is SGHTA and CDR2 is FQGNSA. CDR3 length equals 14 residues. The chain's CDR3 is CASSRDRGSGELFF. For the CDR3, the DNA is TGTGCCAGCAGCCGGGACAGGGGATCGGGGGAGCTGTTTTTT.

The sample holds a few counts of this clone. A far larger clone is just one base off, so this is likely a read error. This chain uses TRBV27 with TRBJ2-3; D may be TRBD1 (5 bases). There are 12 residues in the CDR3. CDR1 is MNHEY, CDR2 SMNVEV, per germline (reference sequence). CDR3 sequence: CASSQGTDAQYF. The CDR3 DNA reads TGTGCCAGCAGCCAGGGAACAGATGCGCAGTATTTT.

The gene calls are TRBV15 and TRBJ1-5; D is uncertain. Trimming removed 5 bases from V and 4 bases from J, with 12 bases in between. Per germline, CDR1 LNHNV and CDR2 YYDKDF (reference sequence). This CDR3 has 14 residues. The CDR3 spells CATSSSYKNQPQHF. CDR3 nucleotides: TGTGCCACCAGCTCTAGCTACAAGAATCAGCCCCAGCATTTT.

The J gene is TRBJ2-3, the V gene TRBV5-1; the match to TRBD1 covers 9 bases. V dropped 4 bases and J dropped 4; count of bases not matched to a gene: 4. The CDR3 spans 14 residues. Germline CDR1 reads SGHRS; CDR2 reads YFSETQ. CDR3 in amino acids: CASSRGTGSDTQYF. The CDR3 region has the DNA TGCGCCAGCAGCCGTGGGACAGGGTCAGATACGCAGTATTTT.

The chain is built from TRBV28 and TRBJ2-7, with 8 bases that match TRBD2. The CDR3 length is 14 residues. V lost 7 bases and J lost 7; bases outside the gene matches: 12. Germline-derived CDR1 and CDR2 are MDHEN and SYDVKM. CDR3 sequence (DNA): TGTGCCAGCACCACAACAGGACTAGCTCGGGAGCAGTACTTC. This sequence encodes CASTTTGLAREQYF.

The V gene is TRBV4-3, the J gene TRBJ2-1; TRBD1 might be the D (6 bases). The germline V gene encodes CDR1 LGHNA and CDR2 YSLEER. The CDR3 length is 15 residues. With 4 bases removed from V and 0 bases from J, the gap between germline ends came to 10 bases. The CDR3 sequence is CASSRQADSYNEQFF. CDR3 coding DNA: TGCGCCAGCAGCCGACAGGCGGACTCCTACAATGAGCAGTTCTTC.

This clone was seen only once. The same CDR3 is also encoded by other DNA sequences in this sample. The chain uses TRBV7-2 and TRBJ2-5, with D hard to call. This CDR3 has 13 amino acids. With 0 bases removed from V and 2 bases from J, the gap between germline ends came to 4 bases. Germline CDR1 reads SGHTA; CDR2 reads FQGNSA. CDR3 loop: CASSLARQETQYF. In nucleotides, the CDR3 is TGTGCCAGCAGCTTAGCGCGTCAAGAGACCCAGTACTTC.

This chain joins TRBV11-3 and TRBJ2-1; TRBD2 aligns across 8 bases. The J segment lost 4 bases and the V segment lost 1 base, leaving 6 bases of the junction unmatched. Germline-derived CDR1 and CDR2 are SGHNT and YENEEA. The CDR3 sequence is 16 residues long. CDR3 sequence (DNA): TGTGCCAGCAGCTTAGGAAAGGCGGGAGGTTACAATGAGCAGTTCTTC. Translated, it gives CASSLGKAGGYNEQFF.

This clone was seen only once. The CDR3 loop is CASSVAASGSNRDTQYF. CDR3 DNA sequence: TGTGCCAGCAGCGTAGCGGCTAGCGGGAGTAATCGAGATACGCAGTATTTT. The chain is built from TRBV9 and TRBJ2-3; 10 positions agree with TRBD2. Germline CDR1 is SGDLS and CDR2 is YYNGEE. Losses at the gene ends were 0 bases for V and 5 bases for J; bases not matched to a gene: 9. CDR3 length: 17 amino acids. The full variable domain, its missing parts supplied by reference TRBV9 and TRBJ2-3, is DSGVTQTPKHLITATGQRVTLRCSPRSGDLSVYWYQQSLDQGLQFLIQYYNGEERAKGNILERFSAQQFPDLHSELNLSSLELGDSALYFCASSVAASGSNRDTQYFGPGTRLTVL.

Judged by abundance, this clone is medium-sized (0.01 to 0.1%). J is TRBJ2-7 and V is TRBV28; 7 bases are shared with TRBD1. V was clipped by 3 bases and J by 3 bases; unmatched bases: 5. The CDR3 is 14 amino acids. Looked up from germline, CDR1 is MDHEN and CDR2 is SYDVKM. The CDR3 reads CASSLSAGGYEQYF. In DNA form, the CDR3 reads TGTGCCAGCAGTTTGTCGGCAGGGGGCTACGAGCAGTACTTC.

The chain recombines TRBV18 with TRBJ2-3, with D possibly TRBD2 on 6 matching bases. V was trimmed by 2 bases and J by 12 bases, leaving 21 bases between them. There are 15 residues in the CDR3. The germline V gene has CDR1 KGHSH and CDR2 LQKENI. The CDR3 sequence: CASSPAPGLERSQYF. In nucleotides, the CDR3 is TGTGCCAGCTCACCAGCCCCGGGACTCGAAAGATCCCAGTATTTT.

The V gene is TRBV6-6, the J gene TRBJ1-1; no clear D gene. The V and J ends lost 0 bases and 4 bases respectively, with 6 bases between them. Germline CDR1 MNHNY, CDR2 SVGAGI (reference sequence). The CDR3 contains 13 residues. The CDR3 DNA reads TGTGCCAGCAGTTACTCTGAACTCACTGAAGCTTTCTTT. Encoded protein: CASSYSELTEAFF.

The gene calls are TRBV18 and TRBJ1-5, with unresolved D. The CDR3 runs to 15 residues. Germline V lookup: CDR1 KGHSH, CDR2 LQKENI. The V end lost 4 bases, the J end lost 5 bases, and 15 bases lay between the germline ends. The CDR3 nucleotides read TGTGCCAGCTCACGAGCAGGTACCCTTGATCAGCCCCAGCATTTT. Encoded protein: CASSRAGTLDQPQHF.

V usage is TRBV5-1 and J usage is TRBJ2-7; 7 bases fit TRBD1. The CDR3 totals 14 residues. J gave up 3 bases and V 3 bases, and 6 bases lay outside the gene matches. The germline CDR1 and CDR2 sequences are SGHRS and YFSETQ. CDR3 in amino acids: CASSSSTGIYEQYF. As DNA, the CDR3 is TGCGCCAGCAGCTCCTCGACAGGGATCTACGAGCAGTACTTC.

J is TRBJ2-5 and V is TRBV10-3; D is perhaps TRBD1 (5 bases). V lost 4 bases, J lost 0 bases, and 15 bases lay in between. CDR1 is ENHRY, CDR2 SYGVKD, per germline. This CDR3 spans 16 amino acids. The CDR3 DNA reads TGTGCCATCAGTGTCGGTGGAGCAGGGTACCAAGAGACCCAGTACTTC. This encodes CAISVGGAGYQETQYF.

This clone was picked up one time. The V gene is TRBV9, the J gene TRBJ2-5; TRBD1 aligns across 8 bases. Germline loops: CDR1 SGDLS, CDR2 YYNGEE. CDR3 length equals 14 residues. The trim removed 6 bases at V and 5 bases at J, leaving 9 bases unmatched. The CDR3 sequence: CASTPQGEEETQYF. The CDR3 bases are TGTGCCAGCACCCCACAGGGGGAAGAGGAGACCCAGTACTTC.

The chain joins TRBV10-1 to TRBJ2-2; 8 positions agree with TRBD2. In germline, CDR1 is WNHNN, CDR2 SYGVQD (reference sequence). The CDR3 is made up of 12 amino acids. V was clipped by 8 bases and J by 4 bases; unmatched bases: 0. Here the CDR3 DNA reads TGCGCCAGCGGGACTAGCACCGGGGAGCTGTTTTTT. Translating gives CASGTSTGELFF.

The rearrangement uses TRBV29-1 and TRBJ2-2; 7 bases align to TRBD1. Trimming cost V 3 bases and J 2 bases; bases outside gene matches: 3. Germline V CDR1 and CDR2: SQVTM, ANQGSEA. The CDR3 totals 14 residues. The CDR3 nucleotides read TGCAGCGTTGATCCAGGGGGAAACACCGGGGAGCTGTTTTTT. Protein product: CSVDPGGNTGELFF.